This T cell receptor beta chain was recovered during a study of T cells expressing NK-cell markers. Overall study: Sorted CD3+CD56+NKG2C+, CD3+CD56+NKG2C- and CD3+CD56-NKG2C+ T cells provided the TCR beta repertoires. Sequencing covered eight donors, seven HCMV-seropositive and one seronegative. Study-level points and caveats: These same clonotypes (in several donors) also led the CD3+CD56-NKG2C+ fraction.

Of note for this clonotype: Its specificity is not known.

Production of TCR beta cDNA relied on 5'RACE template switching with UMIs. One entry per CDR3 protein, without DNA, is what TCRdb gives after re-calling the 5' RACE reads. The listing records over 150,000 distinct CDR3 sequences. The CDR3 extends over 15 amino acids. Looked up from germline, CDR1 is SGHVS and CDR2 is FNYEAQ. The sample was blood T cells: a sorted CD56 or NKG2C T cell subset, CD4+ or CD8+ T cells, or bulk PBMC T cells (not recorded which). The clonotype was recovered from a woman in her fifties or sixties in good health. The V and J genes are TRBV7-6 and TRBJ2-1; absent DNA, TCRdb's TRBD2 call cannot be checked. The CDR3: CASSAGLAGVNEQFF.